What follows are 27 T cell receptor beta chains derived from one specimen sequenced in a study of shared clonotypes between healthy human individuals. The table came from immunoSEQ multiplex PCR; TCRdb's copy has only in-frame clones and leaves some out. The sample has millions of clones; just over 90% are singletons. Only CD45RO-negative cells positively selected for CCR7 counted as naive CD8 cells, so terminally differentiated effector memory CD45RA+ cells were excluded. Sequencing was carried out using naive CD8+ T cells from PBMCs. These receptor sequences come from a young man in good health. Some clones in this sample may be carry-over from other donors' samples.

V and J are TRBV7-8 and TRBJ2-5; TRBD2 agrees at 13 bases. Losses at the gene ends were 5 bases for V and 4 bases for J; bases not matched to a gene: 16. There are 19 residues in the CDR3. In germline, CDR1 is SGHVS, CDR2 FQNEAQ. The CDR3 here is CASSLRLPLGLAGVETQYF. As DNA, the CDR3 is TGTGCCAGCAGCCTCCGCCTCCCCCTTGGACTAGCGGGAGTAGAGACCCAGTACTTC.

This chain connects TRBV30 to TRBJ2-5, with a weak D call TRBD2 (5 bases). The CDR3 totals 14 residues. With 4 bases removed from V and 7 bases from J, the gap between germline ends came to 19 bases. Per the germline V gene, CDR1 is GTSNPN and CDR2 is SVGIG (reference sequence). In DNA form, the CDR3 reads TGTGCCTGGACCCGCAGAAACGACGGAGGGACCCAGTACTTC. Protein product: CAWTRRNDGGTQYF. The full variable domain, its missing parts supplied by reference TRBV30 and TRBJ2-5, is SQTIHQWPATLVQPVGSPLSLECTVEGTSNPNLYWYRQAAGRGLQLLFYSVGIGQISSEVPQNLSASRPQDRQFILSSKKLLLSDSGFYLCAWTRRNDGGTQYFGPGTRLLVL.

The V and J genes are TRBV7-6 and TRBJ2-3; 10 nucleotides align to TRBD2. Germline CDR1 SGHVS, CDR2 FNYEAQ. The CDR3 runs 16 residues. The V and J ends lost 5 bases and 3 bases, in that order; junction bases with no gene match: 8. CDR3 region: CASSILAGGRTDTQYF. The CDR3 nucleotides read TGTGCCAGCAGCATATTAGCGGGAGGAAGGACAGATACGCAGTATTTT. Together with reference TRBV7-6 and TRBJ2-3, the CDR3 gives the full variable domain: GAGVSQSPRYKVTKRGQDVALRCDPISGHVSLYWYRQALGQGPEFLTYFNYEAQQDKSGLPNDRFSAERPEGSISTLTIQRTEQRDSAMYRCASSILAGGRTDTQYFGPGTRLTVL.

This chain connects TRBV5-1 to TRBJ2-7, with a weak D call TRBD1 (6 bases). The length of the CDR3 is 16 residues. V was shortened by 4 bases and J by 0 bases, with 17 bases between the two germline ends. Per the germline V gene, CDR1 is SGHRS and CDR2 is YFSETQ. The chain's CDR3 is CASSRTGTTNSYEQYF. The CDR3 DNA reads as TGCGCCAGCAGCCGTACCGGGACAACTAACTCCTACGAGCAGTACTTC.

This CDR3 is CASSPLRRQGKETQYF. CDR3 nucleotide sequence: TGTGCCAGCAGCCCCCTGCGCCGACAGGGTAAAGAGACCCAGTACTTC. The J gene is TRBJ2-5, the V gene TRBV7-3, with 7 bases aligning to TRBD1. Germline V gene sequence: CDR1 SGHTA, CDR2 FQGTGA. The J segment lost 3 bases and the V segment lost 5 bases, leaving 12 bases of the junction unmatched. The CDR3 runs to 16 residues.

The chain has TRBV9 and TRBJ2-1, with 16 nucleotides matching TRBD2. The CDR3 extends over 18 amino acids. Unmatched junction bases numbered 4, after V lost 0 bases and J lost 4 bases. CDR1 and CDR2 from the germline V gene are SGDLS and YYNGEE. The CDR3 protein is CASSVGGLAGGTYNEQFF. CDR3 DNA sequence: TGTGCCAGCAGCGTAGGGGGACTAGCGGGAGGGACATACAATGAGCAGTTCTTC. The whole variable domain, remainder taken from reference TRBV9 and TRBJ2-1, is DSGVTQTPKHLITATGQRVTLRCSPRSGDLSVYWYQQSLDQGLQFLIQYYNGEERAKGNILERFSAQQFPDLHSELNLSSLELGDSALYFCASSVGGLAGGTYNEQFFGPGTRLTVL.

The chain has TRBV5-1 and TRBJ2-1; 8 bases line up with TRBD1. The CDR3 totals 15 residues. Trimming at V came to 3 bases and at J to 2 bases, leaving 4 bases not matched to a gene. The germline CDR1 and CDR2 sequences are SGHRS and YFSETQ. The CDR3 DNA follows: TGCGCCAGCAGCTCTCGGACAGGGACCTACAATGAGCAGTTCTTC. Protein product: CASSSRTGTYNEQFF.

The V gene is TRBV30, the J gene TRBJ1-3; perhaps TRBD1 as D (5 bases). The germline V gene encodes CDR1 GTSNPN and CDR2 SVGIG (reference sequence). The CDR3 has 17 residues. The V end lost 4 bases, the J end lost 0 bases, and 19 bases lay between the germline ends. In DNA, the CDR3 is TGTGCCTGGAAAGAGAGGGGACCACCGAGCTCTGGAAACACCATATATTTT. It specifies CAWKERGPPSSGNTIYF.

The chain carries TRBV28 and TRBJ1-4; maybe TRBD1 (6 bases). Germline V gene sequence: CDR1 MDHEN, CDR2 SYDVKM. The CDR3 consists of 14 residues. Trimming cost V 1 base and J 5 bases, with 8 bases left between them. This CDR3 is CASSLYQGNEKLFF. For the CDR3, the DNA is TGTGCCAGCAGTTTATACCAGGGGAATGAAAAACTGTTTTTT.

The V call is TRBV7-6, the J call TRBJ1-4, with D perhaps matching TRBD1 (5 bases). V lost 5 bases and J lost 4, with 23 bases in between. This CDR3 is 18 amino acids long. Germline V gene lookup returns CDR1 SGHVS and CDR2 FNYEAQ. CDR3: CASSQGQGFPRGNEKLFF. Here the CDR3 DNA reads TGTGCCAGCAGCCAGGGCCAGGGCTTCCCCCGGGGTAATGAAAAACTGTTTTTT.

This clone was found once. This rearrangement joins TRBV7-8 to TRBJ2-5; D call uncertain. The germline CDR1 and CDR2 sequences are SGHVS and FQNEAQ. Between the trimmed V and J ends, which lost 1 base and 4 bases, there was a span of 10 bases. There are 14 residues in the CDR3. DNA for the CDR3: TGTGCCAGCAGCTTAGTCTGGGGTCCAGAGACCCAGTACTTC. Amino acid sequence: CASSLVWGPETQYF. The full variable domain, in which reference TRBV7-8 and TRBJ2-5 provide the parts outside the CDR3, is GAGVSQSPRYKVAKRGQDVALRCDPISGHVSLFWYQQALGQGPEFLTYFQNEAQLDKSGLPSDRFFAERPEGSVSTLKIQRTQQEDSAVYLCASSLVWGPETQYFGPGTRLLVL.

The chain links TRBV27 to TRBJ2-3; 7 bases align to TRBD2. J lost 0 bases, V lost 7 bases, and 19 bases had no gene match. CDR1 and CDR2 from the germline V gene are MNHEY and SMNVEV (reference sequence). The CDR3 is made up of 19 amino acids. As DNA, the CDR3 is TGTGCCAGCACCCCCCTGGGAGGGAACCAGGGTTGGAGCACAGATACGCAGTATTTT. Its translation: CASTPLGGNQGWSTDTQYF.

The gene calls are TRBV27 and TRBJ2-7; TRBD1 agrees at 9 bases. V lost 5 bases, J lost 1 base, and 12 bases stayed unmatched. Germline assignment: CDR1 MNHEY and CDR2 SMNVEV (reference sequence). The CDR3 is made up of 17 amino acids. The DNA of the CDR3 is TGTGCCAGCAGTCCACTACAGGGGGCACCCCCGTCCTACGAGCAGTACTTC. The encoded protein is CASSPLQGAPPSYEQYF.

Remarks on this clone: Other DNA sequences in this specimen translate into the identical CDR3. The genes are TRBV4-3 and TRBJ2-7; 10 bases are a match to TRBD1. With V trimmed by 1 base and J by 4 bases, 4 bases remained unmatched. Germline V gene lookup returns CDR1 LGHNA and CDR2 YSLEER. The CDR3 runs 15 residues. The CDR3: CASSQVWDRGYEQYF. CDR3 coding DNA: TGCGCCAGCAGCCAAGTTTGGGACAGGGGATACGAGCAGTACTTC.

This chain uses TRBV27 with TRBJ2-2, with 9 bases lining up with TRBD2. V dropped 0 bases and J dropped 6; count of bases not matched to a gene: 8. The CDR3 consists of 17 residues. Germline V lookup: CDR1 MNHEY, CDR2 SMNVEV (reference sequence). The CDR3 bases are TGTGCCAGCAGTTTATCGCAGGTAGCGGGAGTTGCCGGGGAGCTGTTTTTT. It codes for CASSLSQVAGVAGELFF.

This CDR3 reads CASNPGWAHVYGYTF. Written as DNA, the CDR3 is TGTGCCAGCAACCCCGGCTGGGCGCATGTCTATGGCTACACCTTC. The chain couples TRBV6-1 to TRBJ1-2; no reliable D call. Germline lookup yields CDR1 MNHNS and CDR2 SASEGT. The CDR3 has 15 residues. V was cut by 7 bases and J by 4 bases, with 19 bases left in between.

The J gene is TRBJ1-1, the V gene TRBV11-2; the D is unclear. Germline V CDR1 and CDR2: SGHAT, FQNNGV. The CDR3 consists of 13 residues. V was clipped by 0 bases and J by 0 bases, with 2 bases between them. CDR3 nucleotides: TGTGCCAGCAGCTTAGAGGTGAACACTGAAGCTTTCTTT. This sequence encodes CASSLEVNTEAFF.

The chain combines TRBV27 with TRBJ1-2; possibly TRBD1 for D (5 bases). The CDR3 loop spans 16 amino acids. V was cut by 4 bases and J by 5 bases, with 20 bases left in between. In germline, CDR1 is MNHEY, CDR2 SMNVEV (reference sequence). The CDR3 reads CASSSLPGEGPYGYTF. The DNA of the CDR3 is TGTGCCAGCAGTTCACTGCCCGGGGAGGGGCCATATGGCTACACCTTC.

The gene calls are TRBV28 and TRBJ2-5, with TRBD2 identical over 12 bases. Trimming took 6 bases from V and 1 from J; bases not matched to a gene: 6. Germline CDR1 MDHEN, CDR2 SYDVKM. The CDR3 totals 16 residues. The CDR3 DNA is TGTGCCAGCAGCCCACCGGGACTAGCGGGCCAAGAGACCCAGTACTTC. Encoded protein: CASSPPGLAGQETQYF.

Only one count was recorded for this clone. The genes are TRBV4-2 and TRBJ1-1, with D unclear. The CDR3 is made up of 11 amino acids. CDR1 is LGHNA, CDR2 YNFKEQ, per germline. V lost 10 bases to trimming and J lost 4 bases, with 10 bases between them. In DNA form, the CDR3 reads TGTGCCACCAAACTTGGCACTGAAGCTTTCTTT. This codes for CATKLGTEAFF.

The V call is TRBV28, the J call TRBJ1-5; D is uncertain. Germline CDR1 reads MDHEN; CDR2 reads SYDVKM. Trimming took off 1 base at V and 2 bases at J, with 6 bases between the two ends. This CDR3 contains 14 residues. CDR3 amino acids: CASSLYLGNQPQHF. As DNA, the CDR3 is TGTGCCAGCAGTTTATATCTGGGCAATCAGCCCCAGCATTTT.

The chain uses TRBV5-1 and TRBJ2-7; 10 nucleotides line up with TRBD1. From germline, CDR1 is SGHRS and CDR2 YFSETQ. The CDR3 is made up of 15 amino acids. V dropped 4 bases and J dropped 0; count of bases not matched to a gene: 4. In DNA, the CDR3 is TGCGCCAGCAGCGCAGGGACAGGGGCCTCCTACGAGCAGTACTTC. It specifies CASSAGTGASYEQYF.

For the CDR3, the DNA is TGTGCCAGCAGTTACCCCGCGACAGGAGGTTACGAGCAGTACTTC. Amino acid sequence: CASSYPATGGYEQYF. This chain links TRBV6-5 with TRBJ2-7; a possible D gene is TRBD1 (6 bases). This CDR3 has 15 residues. Trimming took 2 bases from V and 4 from J, leaving 15 bases between them. The germline V gene has CDR1 MNHEY and CDR2 SVGAGI.

A few counts support this clone. The sample contains more than one DNA sequence encoding this CDR3. V and J are TRBV27 and TRBJ1-1; tentatively, D is TRBD1 (6 bases). Trimming removed 7 bases at V and 1 base at J, with 10 bases between. The CDR3 is 13 residues long. Germline assignment: CDR1 MNHEY and CDR2 SMNVEV (reference sequence). CDR3 in DNA: TGTGCCAGCACTCAAGGGGGGAACACTGAAGCTTTCTTT. It encodes CASTQGGNTEAFF.

The rearrangement uses TRBV4-2 and TRBJ2-5, with 8 bases lining up with TRBD2. With 4 bases clipped from V and 2 bases from J, the junction kept 3 bases outside the gene matches. CDR1 LGHNA and CDR2 YNFKEQ come from the germline V gene. There are 14 residues in the CDR3. CDR3 in DNA: TGTGCCAGCAGCCCCCGACTAGCGCAAGAGACCCAGTACTTC. It encodes CASSPRLAQETQYF.

The chain has TRBV10-3 and TRBJ1-1; 7 bases are a match to TRBD1. V lost 6 bases, J lost 1 base, and 2 bases stayed unmatched. Per germline, CDR1 ENHRY and CDR2 SYGVKD. The CDR3 sequence is 13 residues long. For the CDR3, the DNA is TGTGCCATCAGGGGGACAGAGAACACTGAAGCTTTCTTT. Translated, it gives CAIRGTENTEAFF.

This clone was seen once. The chain combines TRBV10-2 with TRBJ2-2; 12 bases are shared with TRBD2. This CDR3 spans 18 amino acids. V lost 6 bases to trimming and J lost 3 bases; unmatched junction nucleotides: 11. Germline CDR1 and CDR2: WSHSY and SAAADI. CDR3 sequence (DNA): TGCGCCAGCAGGACTAGCGGGAGAGAACCTTTCGACACCGGGGAGCTGTTTTTT. This gives the protein CASRTSGREPFDTGELFF.